This record looks at one T cell receptor (beta chain) sequence and its context. Its binding antigen is unknown. There are no base qualities to consult, and no much larger clone falls within one base. Library creation used the immunoSEQ multiplex PCR assay. A mixture of 60 forward primers for TCR Vbeta segments and 13 reverse primers for TCR Jbeta segments was used in the multiplex PCR. The CDR3 region of rearranged TCR beta genes was amplified from genomic DNA with a multiplex PCR assay. Amplified TCR beta libraries were sequenced as 87-base-pair reads on the Illumina HiSeq System. Processing in the source paper ran as follows. A later analysis tallied around 80 million unique TCR beta chains across the 610 or so repertoires, and about 10 million of those chains were shared by two or more donors. Raw reads were error-corrected and collapsed into unique sequences by a nearest-neighbor algorithm in which closely related sequences were merged to remove PCR and sequencing errors. CDR3 sequences were aligned to IMGT reference sequences to assign V, D and J gene segments. Each retained sequence needed at least a six-nucleotide match to both a V gene segment and a J gene segment. A rearrangement was called productive if the CDR3 had no stop codons and remained in frame with V and J, and every other rearrangement was called non-productive. CDR3 was defined according to IMGT convention as the region running from the second conserved V-encoded cysteine to the conserved J-encoded phenylalanine. In an earlier analysis of around 600 of the donors, sequences lacking an unambiguous match to a single V gene segment were excluded. In an earlier analysis of 450 to 750 of the donors, a V segment was called functional when productive rearrangements were above 56.7%, and segregating when the standard deviation between donors exceeded 5%. To diagnose cytomegalovirus status from the catalog of TCR beta chain sequences, a statistical classification framework was built. In a later analysis, TCR nucleotide sequences were compared against IMGT/GENE-DB human TR gene sequences so that V and J genes could be assigned. The TCRdist pipeline was used in a later analysis to assign CDR3 sequences and most-parsimonious VDJ recombination scenarios. In a later analysis, every TCR beta chain was defined by the combination of its CDR3 amino acid sequence and its V-gene family, and reads without a unique V-gene family were dropped. A later analysis removed 550 to 700 highly shared, low-generation-probability nucleotide sequences to deal with suspected cross-contamination and a sequencing artifact. In a later analysis, a clonal expansion index for each public chain was calculated from normalized within-repertoire ranks of inferred template counts. In a later analysis, generation probabilities were computed using a VDJ recombination model fitted to out-of-frame rearrangements, and the results were checked against IGoR. In a later analysis, hypergeometric tests were used to score TCR-TCR, TCR-HLA and TCR-CMV co-occurrence, with a repertoire-size bias correction applied to TCR pairs. False discovery rates were estimated in a later analysis by permuting HLA or CMV assignments 20 times. In a later analysis, co-occurring TCRs were grouped with DBSCAN, and TCRdist sequence similarity was added when clustering was performed within HLA-allele-positive subsets. Co-occurrence clustering excluded repertoires with fewer than 30,000 or more than 120,000 public chains, plus five with anomalous nucleotide sharing. In its TCRdb copy, this immuneACCESS table keeps in-frame sequences only and misses some clones. Where compared with another copy, unresolved V genes explain less than half of these, and the others have no known cause. The DNA gave D and trimming, while V, J and clone size come from that table. This sample is represented by about 200,000 clones; about 80% of them were singletons. Approximately 0.99% of the sample rests with the top ten.

At the junction V is shortened by 5 bases and J by 5 bases, with 18 bases in between. The CDR3, cysteine through phenylalanine, is 15 amino acids long. The DNA shown is the 45-base CDR3, in frame from base 1. CDR1 and CDR2 were assigned from the germline V gene as MNHNS and SASEGT. The data are from a study of cytomegalovirus exposure and HLA in healthy donors listed by TCRdb under 2017. About the full investigation: An earlier analysis of fewer than 750 of the donors reported over 250 Gb of sequence data and approximately 120 million unique TCR beta sequences obtained from about 180 million T cells. An earlier analysis of several hundred of the donors used high-throughput TCR beta sequencing to judge whether each TCR beta V gene segment behaved as functional or pseudogenic. Genome-wide SNP genotypes for about 55% of the 666 donors were used in a later genetic analysis, which treated that subset as a discovery cohort. Donor age, sex, ethnicity and CMV serostatus were collected together with the repertoire data. Rather than using new phenotypic data, the later analysis identified candidate immune exposures from TCR beta sequences and from how often those sequences occurred across donors. In a later analysis, previously published TCR beta repertoires from 550 to 750 donors were re-analyzed and high-resolution HLA genotyping was added so that TCR occurrence patterns could be studied. All discovery cohort repertoires had been generated on a single sequencing platform. HLA typing covered class I and class II loci at four-digit resolution. Because of strong linkage in the cohort, roughly five DR-DQ haplotypes were treated as single units for association and clustering. To predict cytomegalovirus infection status, the study brought together high-throughput TCR immunosequencing, statistical association of individual TCRs with disease status, and machine learning. The study used immunosequencing to profile the T cell repertoires of hundreds of subjects and linked those repertoires to cytomegalovirus serostatus. An early release covering roughly 600 HLA-typed donors comprised roughly 300 gigabases of sequencing data and tens of millions of unique TCR sequences. In addition to the first cohort of roughly 670 subjects, a separate validation cohort of 100 to 150 different subjects was used. Among some 400 genotyped donors of the cohort, an average of around 240,000 unique TCR beta nucleotide sequences was sequenced per donor, of which 15% to 20% were non-productive. The aim of the study was to test whether cataloging public T cell receptors could identify signatures of past pathogen exposure. The number of typed donors differed by locus: about 620-630 for A, B, C, DRB1 and DQB1; 522 for DQA1; some 590 for DPA1; and 400 to 480 for DPB1. The genetic ancestry cluster associated with self-reported Caucasian donors included roughly 84% of the 398 genotyped donors. What the study reported, not specific to this receptor: In a later analysis, the rate of TCR association differed among HLA loci, with DRB1 alleles having the most associated TCRs and HLA-C alleles having the fewest. Three of the identified cytomegalovirus-associated TCR beta chains were confirmed in vitro to be specific for cytomegalovirus antigens. The classifier was reported to diagnose cytomegalovirus status with high specificity and sensitivity in both the original cohort and the validation cohort. Because some donors lacked HLA typing at each locus, the association tests relied only on the typed subset. In a later analysis, about 17,000 TCR beta sequences were associated with specific HLA alleles at a false discovery rate of 0.05. The sequencing pipeline was judged likely to have produced a cluster of highly shared sequence variants as a technical artifact. The authors suggested that the approach could potentially be generalized to other disease states and immunological phenotypes. The only immune exposure information available for the cohort was CMV serostatus. The study gave a list of about 160 TCR beta chains associated with cytomegalovirus. Correlated functional status among segregating V segments might reflect linkage disequilibrium, but an unknown experimental factor could not be ruled out. A later analysis reported that several top co-occurrence clusters appeared linked to parvovirus B19, influenza, CMV and Epstein-Barr virus. Strong co-occurrence of HLA alleles, especially DR and DQ, made assigning TCR associations to individual alleles difficult. Because counts were too low, about 18 rarely observed V segments, including chromosome 9 orphons, were left out of the earlier analysis of 587 of the donors. A further reported finding was that TCR beta sequences accurately predicted the HLA-A and HLA-B alleles for most subjects in the first cohort. Most TCR sequences were seen in very few donors, while some public TCRs were found in many individuals. A later genetic analysis reported fewer N-insertions in productive TCRs among donors in an Asian-associated ancestry cluster than the approximately 670-donor mean. In a later genetic analysis, a missense DCLRE1C variant was associated with V-gene and J-gene trimming of TCR beta chains, and the association was replicated in an independent cohort. In a later analysis, most CMV-associated TCR beta chains were found to appear HLA-restricted, with HLA associations seemingly driven largely by CMV exposure. The 87-base-pair reads could not distinguish some IMGT-functional V segments, including TRBV6-2 and TRBV6-3, so those segments were excluded. The presence/absence analyses assumed that sequencing depth was roughly uniform across donors, and that assumption may not be true. In an earlier analysis of some 500 of the donors, most TCR beta V segments appeared in productive rearrangements about 87% or about 30% of the time, broadly matching IMGT annotations. In this cohort, only TCR beta chains were sequenced, and detectable features were limited by the absence of alpha or paired-chain data. A later analysis found that HLA-associated TCR beta chains were more clonally expanded and had lower generation probabilities than equally common non-associated chains.

The cohort was made up of around 720 healthy bone marrow donors. At the time of sampling, all cohort members were nominally healthy, though unrecorded immune exposures were likely present. The donor tested CMV seronegative and was one of the 352 seronegative cohort members. A peripheral blood sample was collected from each donor, and TCR beta sequencing was performed on peripheral blood mononuclear cells. The Qiagen DNeasy Blood Extraction Kit was used to extract genomic DNA from the blood cell samples. This TCR was recovered from a woman aged 40-49 years in good health and CMV-seronegative. The sequenced material came from PBMCs. The chain couples TRBV6-1 to TRBJ1-1, with TRBD1 perhaps the D gene, on 6 matching bases. The encoded CDR3 is CASSHNRDGYTEAFF. The sequenced DNA: TGTGCCAGCAGTCATAACAGGGATGGATATACTGAAGCTTTCTTT.